The 6 T cell receptor beta chains below all came from one sample that was sequenced in a study of blood T cell repertoires in COVID-19. Profiling relied on immunoSEQ multiplex PCR, and the TCRdb table lists in-frame clones only, not all of them. The sample lists about 82,000 clones; 83% were seen once. Sequenced sample: peripheral blood. Receptors originate from a woman aged 60-75 years with acute or convalescent COVID-19.

This clone came up once. The chain is built from TRBV7-6 and TRBJ1-2; the D gene is possibly TRBD1 (6 bases). Trimming took 0 bases from V and 7 from J, leaving 21 bases between them. Germline loops: CDR1 SGHVS, CDR2 FNYEAQ. The CDR3 runs to 17 residues. CDR3 amino acids: CASSLAMGTNAPSGYTF. The CDR3, as DNA: TGTGCCAGCAGCTTAGCGATGGGGACAAACGCTCCCTCTGGCTACACCTTC.

The gene calls are TRBV5-5 and TRBJ2-7; a weak D match, TRBD1 (6 bases). Germline assignment: CDR1 SGHKS and CDR2 YYEKEE (reference sequence). Trimming took 0 bases from V and 3 from J, leaving 13 bases between them. This CDR3 has 15 amino acids. The CDR3 loop is CASSLDGQINYEQYF. CDR3 DNA sequence: TGTGCCAGCAGCTTGGACGGACAGATAAACTACGAGCAGTACTTC. Filled out from reference TRBV5-5 and TRBJ2-7, the complete variable domain reads DAGVTQSPTHLIKTRGQQVTLRCSPISGHKSVSWYQQVLGQGPQFIFQYYEKEERGRGNFPDRFSARQFPNYSSELNVNALLLGDSALYLCASSLDGQINYEQYFGPGTRLTVT.

The CDR3 nucleotides are TGTGCCAGCAGGCCTGGACAGGACTACGAGCAGTACTTC. Translated: CASRPGQDYEQYF. The J gene is TRBJ2-7, the V gene TRBV6-5, with 7 bases lining up with TRBD1. The CDR3 totals 13 residues. Unmatched junction bases numbered 5, after V lost 6 bases and J lost 3 bases. The germline CDR1 and CDR2 sequences are MNHEY and SVGAGI.

This clone was detected once. V and J are TRBV7-6 and TRBJ2-1, with a weak D call TRBD2 (5 bases). The CDR3 covers 15 residues. Germline values: CDR1 SGHVS, CDR2 FNYEAQ. The V gene lost 1 base and the J gene lost 10 bases, with 17 bases spanning the gap. CDR3 in DNA: TGTGCCAGCAGCTTAGGCAGCGACCCAACGGGAGAGCAGTTCTTC. It specifies CASSLGSDPTGEQFF.

J is TRBJ1-1 and V is TRBV6-4; D is undetermined. Trimming shortened V by 0 bases and J by 6 bases, and 14 bases separated the two germline ends. Germline values: CDR1 MRHNA, CDR2 SNTAGT. This CDR3 has 15 residues. The CDR3 DNA sequence: TGTGCCAGCAGTGACTCTCCCTTAAACTCGGCTGAAGCTTTCTTT. Amino acids: CASSDSPLNSAEAFF.

The chain couples TRBV7-9 to TRBJ2-1; possible D gene TRBD1, 5 bases. CDR3 length: 15 residues. Germline-derived CDR1 and CDR2 are SEHNR and FQNEAQ (reference sequence). V dropped 8 bases and J dropped 6 bases, with 20 bases sitting between them. The CDR3 reads CASSLWQDTLNEQFF. As DNA, the CDR3 is TGTGCCAGCTCCCTTTGGCAGGACACCCTCAATGAGCAGTTCTTC.